The 5 T cell receptor beta chains in this list originate from one sample, sequenced in a study of response to subunit inactivated influenza vaccine. Each CDR3 protein is one row after TCRdb ran MiXCR on the RT-PCR reads. The top ten hold 1.5% to 2% of the sample, which has 530,000 or so distinct CDR3 sequences, around 25% seen once. The sample was CD4+ T cells sorted from PBMCs, taken 5 to 6 days after vaccination. These receptor sequences come from a man in his fifties who received an inactivated influenza vaccine.

In this sample, this clonotype turned up a few times. V gene TRBV6-2 or TRBV6-3 combines with J gene TRBJ2-1; D unclear. The CDR3 runs to 14 residues. Germline lookup yields CDR1 MNHEY and CDR2 SVGEGT. V was clipped by 0 bases and J by 3 bases, with 6 bases between them. The CDR3 protein is CASSYSAHYNEQFF. The CDR3 DNA follows: TGTGCCAGCAGTTACTCGGCACACTACAATGAGCAGTTCTTC.

This clonotype came up a few times. The V gene is TRBV29-1, the J gene TRBJ2-7; 7 nucleotides agree with TRBD1. Germline loops: CDR1 SQVTM, CDR2 ANQGSEA. CDR3 length: 11 amino acids. V trimming: 6 bases; J trimming: 4 bases; junction bases outside the gene matches: 3. The CDR3 nucleotides read TGCAGCGTAAGCAGGGGGTACGAGCAGTACTTC. Translated: CSVSRGYEQYF.

This chain connects TRBV20-1 to TRBJ1-5; TRBD1 is a possible D gene (6 bases). Looked up from germline, CDR1 is DFQATT and CDR2 is SNEGSKA (reference sequence). This CDR3 is built from 13 residues. With 6 bases removed from V and 3 bases from J, the gap between germline ends came to 12 bases. Written as DNA, the CDR3 is TGCAGTGCCGGTGGGACAACCAATCAGCCCCAGCATTTT. Encoded protein: CSAGGTTNQPQHF.

The chain joins TRBV7-2 to TRBJ2-7; D is ambiguous. Between the trimmed V and J ends, which lost 5 bases and 7 bases, there was a span of 9 bases. CDR3 size: 11 residues. Germline CDR1 is SGHTA and CDR2 is FQGNSA. CDR3 loop: CASSVTWEQYF. CDR3 bases: TGTGCCAGCAGCGTAACTTGGGAGCAGTACTTC.

The chain has TRBV15 and TRBJ2-1; 8 bases match TRBD2. The trim removed 4 bases at V and 3 bases at J, leaving 2 bases unmatched. The length of the CDR3 is 14 residues. CDR1 LNHNV and CDR2 YYDKDF come from the germline V gene (reference sequence). Here the CDR3 reads CATSNGGGYNEQFF. Here the CDR3 DNA reads TGTGCCACCAGCAACGGGGGGGGCTACAATGAGCAGTTCTTC.